The T cell receptor beta chain described here comes from a study of T-cell reconstitution after alpha-beta-depleted transplantation in children. This sample's TCRbeta library carried unique molecular identifier barcodes. TCRdb reanalysed the PCR reads using MiXCR and keeps one entry per CDR3 protein. The sample has hundreds of thousands of distinct CDR3 sequences; about an eighth are singletons. Whole-study results and caveats: At around two months after transplant, the alpha-beta T cells were reportedly derived from several hundred expanded clones that came from non-depleted graft cells. Most T-cell counts and diversity one year after the transplant came from T cells that were newly produced.

CDR1 is SGHRS, CDR2 YFSETQ, per germline. CDR3 length equals 13 residues. J was trimmed by 6 bases and V by 4 bases; bases with no gene match: 7. This clonotype has a handful of counts. Its antigen is unidentified. The chain links TRBV5-1 to TRBJ2-7; 7 bases fit TRBD2. This TCR came from a girl aged 2-10 years with congenital amegakaryocytic thrombocytopenia, due to receive a stem cell transplant. The specimen comprised PBMCs, sampled before TCRalphabeta/CD19-depleted stem cell transplant. In nucleotides, the CDR3 is TGCGCCAGCAGCCAACTAGCGAGACTCGAGCAGTACTTC. The encoded protein is CASSQLARLEQYF.